The clone carrying this TCR beta chain was recorded only once. What it recognizes is unknown. These data are taken from a study of cytomegalovirus exposure and HLA in healthy donors. Study results and caveats: The classifier, whose performance was assessed in both the original and validation cohorts, reportedly diagnosed cytomegalovirus status with high specificity and sensitivity. Most TCR sequences were rare, but some public TCRs occurred in many donors.

The CDR3 has 15 residues. The trim removed 5 bases at V and 8 bases at J, leaving 12 bases unmatched. Germline assignment: CDR1 SGHAT and CDR2 FQNNGV. With 60 Vbeta and 13 Jbeta primers, the PCR was carried out. The repertoire was sequenced with immunoSEQ multiplex PCR; TCRdb's copy has only in-frame clones and lacks some. The sample holds 95,000 to 100,000 clones, approximately 85% seen once. The TCR comes from a man aged 30 to 39 in good health and CMV-seronegative. The chain employs TRBV11-2 and TRBJ1-2; 9 nucleotides align to TRBD1. The sequenced material came from PBMCs. In DNA form, the CDR3 reads TGTGCCAGCAGCCTCCCCTGGGACAGGGTGGAAGGCTACACCTTC. Its protein is CASSLPWDRVEGYTF. Looking up the rest from reference TRBV11-2 and TRBJ1-2 gives the full variable domain: EAGVAQSPRYKIIEKRQSVAFWCNPISGHATLYWYQQILGQGPKLLIQFQNNGVVDDSQLPKDRFSAERLKGVDSTLKIQPAKLEDSAVYLCASSLPWDRVEGYTFGSGTRLTVV.